What follows describes a single TCR beta chain. This record belongs to a study of CD8 T cells in Susac syndrome. V gave up 8 bases and J gave up 2 bases, with 14 bases separating them. The CDR3 spans 14 residues. CDR1 is SNHLY and CDR2 is FYNNEI in the germline V gene. Healthy donors constituted the control group, matched for age and sex. Reverse transcription of about 0.45 to 1 ug RNA was performed with random hexamers. Multiplex PCR with immunoSEQ amplified the TCR beta CDR3 across 54 Vbeta and 13 Jbeta. TCRdb independently ran MiXCR on the immunoSEQ multiplex PCR reads; one entry per CDR3 protein. In the table there are 150,000 or so distinct CDR3 sequences, over 85% of which are singletons.

The V and J genes are TRBV2 and TRBJ2-3; D perhaps matches TRBD1 (5 bases). Sequencing was carried out using CD4+ T cells from PBMCs. The sequence came from a human donor in good health. The CDR3 nucleotides are TGTGCCAGCGGCGCAGGGATCCTCACAGATACGCAGTATTTT. It codes for CASGAGILTDTQYF. Full variable domain (rest looked up from reference TRBV2 and TRBJ2-3): EPEVTQTPSHQVTQMGQEVILRCVPISNHLYFYWYRQILGQKVEFLVSFYNNEISEKSEIFDDQFSVERPDGSNFTLKIRSTKLEDSAMYFCASGAGILTDTQYFGPGTRLTVL.